This T cell receptor (beta chain) was sequenced for a study of T cells in placental villitis. The study in broad terms: Placental TCR-beta repertoires were compared across villitis of unknown etiology, gestational-age-matched unaffected controls, and infectious villitis in order to test an allograft-versus-infection hypothesis. Overall study results and their limits: Sequencing bulk tissue made it impossible to distinguish helper, regulatory or cytotoxic T cells or to tell maternal from fetal T cells, and the approach excluded gamma-delta receptors. Higher CMV-specific clone frequencies were found in infectious CMV cases than in villitis of unknown etiology (around 0.01 vs 0.001), and no difference in CMV-specific clone frequencies was seen between villitis of unknown etiology and controls. Paraffin blocks contained small amounts of decidua, so some captured T cells, especially in controls, may have been decidual rather than villous infiltrates.

The immunoSEQ v4 bias-controlled multiplex PCR assay, performed blinded to group allocation, was used to amplify TCR-beta CDR3 regions from genomic DNA. Reference gene primers were added alongside TCR-beta primers to estimate nucleated cell and T cell quantities per sample. Sequencing of the libraries was performed on an Illumina MiSeq with a 100-cycle paired-end protocol. For the original study's pipeline: Diversity and richness were calculated in immunoSEQ Analyzer software, with richness determined by iChao1 and clonality derived from Pielou evenness and Shannon diversity (0-1, with higher values meaning less diverse). CDR3 amino acid sequences together with their V/J genes were searched in VDJdb for CMV, EBV and influenza A specificities using confidence 3 and substitution 2. The Morisita-Horn index was used to measure TCR-beta amino acid clonotype overlap among the villitis of unknown etiology, infectious villitis and control repertoires. The immuneACCESS repertoire file appears here via TCRdb, limited to in-frame rearrangements. These files lack a portion of the clones; in checked studies, under half of the deficit traces to unresolved V genes, and the cause of the others is not known. V and J calls and clone size come straight from that table; D and trimming were deduced from the DNA. For this sample the table gives 2,500 to 4,000 clones, of which roughly 75% were detected only once. Roughly 15% of the sample rests with the top ten.

V is reduced by 5 bases and J by 0 bases, leaving a spacing of 7 bases between them. There are 14 amino acids in the CDR3, from cysteine to phenylalanine inclusive. Just the 42-base CDR3 DNA is kept, in frame starting at base 1. Based on the germline V gene, the CDR1 and CDR2 sequences are SGHTA and FQGTGA. Five infectious villitis placentae, four with confirmed cytomegalovirus and one with Toxoplasma gondii, were included and were not matched to other groups. The mothers in the infectious villitis group were younger, had smaller fetuses, and delivered preterm or had intrauterine demise in two cases. Placentae were collected after delivery and underwent gross and histological evaluation before archival tissue selection. Five 10-micron scrolls were cut from each FFPE block, and DNA was then isolated using the AllPrep DNA/RNA FFPE Tissue kit. DNA concentration and purity were checked by NanoDrop, and RNA quality was assessed on a Bioanalyzer.

In regard to this clone: The antigen it binds to is not known. No base quality information exists; no much larger clone differs at one position.

The sequence was obtained from a human patient with infectious villitis; the placental T cells may come from both mother and fetus. The sample was placental tissue containing maternal and fetal cells. This receptor chain uses TRBV7-3 and TRBJ2-2, with no confident D gene call. The CDR3 corresponds to CASSLLANTGELFF. The DNA reads as follows: TGTGCCAGCAGCCTCCTGGCGAACACCGGGGAGCTGTTTTTT.